The 16 T cell receptor beta chains in this list originate from one sample, sequenced in a study of control samples from healthy donors and cancer patients. Clones were sequenced by immunoSEQ multiplex PCR, and TCRdb holds only the in-frame ones, with some missing. Of some 89,000 clones in the sample, over 75% were seen once. What was sequenced was blood. The receptors here all came from a woman in her thirties or forties in good health.

This clone was counted only a few times. The rearrangement uses TRBV5-1 and TRBJ1-1; TRBD1 matches 7 bases. The CDR3 covers 14 residues. V shed 5 bases and J 4 bases; nucleotides not matched to a gene: 8. Germline loops: CDR1 SGHRS, CDR2 YFSETQ. This CDR3 is CASSRDSSGTEAFF. The CDR3 region has the DNA TGCGCCAGCAGTCGGGACAGCTCGGGCACTGAAGCTTTCTTT.

In its sample, this clone was seen a few times. This rearrangement joins TRBV18 to TRBJ2-7, with 7 bases lining up with TRBD2. The CDR3 sequence is 13 residues long. CDR1 is KGHSH, CDR2 LQKENI, per germline. Trimming cost V 0 bases and J 4 bases; bases outside gene matches: 0. The CDR3, as DNA: TGTGCCAGCTCACCACCGGGGGGGTACGAGCAGTACTTC. Encoded protein: CASSPPGGYEQYF.

This clone was seen just once. The rearrangement links TRBV7-2 to TRBJ1-2; D unclear. The V and J ends lost 4 bases and 1 base respectively, with 13 bases between them. CDR1 and CDR2 (germline): SGHTA, FQGNSA. The CDR3 covers 15 residues. CDR3 region: CASSYSVPINYGYTF. The CDR3 DNA is TGTGCCAGCAGCTACAGCGTACCTATTAACTATGGCTACACCTTC.

The chain is built from TRBV14 and TRBJ2-7; D is perhaps TRBD2 (5 bases). Germline V gene lookup returns CDR1 SGHDN and CDR2 FVKESK. This CDR3 has 14 amino acids. The V end lost 0 bases, the J end lost 2 bases, and 8 bases lay between the germline ends. The CDR3 sequence: CASSQERGTYEQYF. In nucleotides, the CDR3 is TGTGCCAGCAGCCAAGAACGGGGTACCTACGAGCAGTACTTC.

The chain links TRBV9 to TRBJ1-4; D is unresolved. V lost 1 base to trimming and J lost 0 bases, with 10 bases between them. This CDR3 region has 16 residues. Germline lookup yields CDR1 SGDLS and CDR2 YYNGEE. Here the CDR3 DNA reads TGTGCCAGCAGCGTAAGTGTGGGATCAACTAATGAAAAACTGTTTTTT. It is translated as CASSVSVGSTNEKLFF.

The V gene is TRBV5-1, the J gene TRBJ1-2; possibly TRBD1 for D (6 bases). The V gene lost 3 bases and the J gene lost 5 bases, with 14 bases spanning the gap. Germline V gives CDR1 SGHRS, CDR2 YFSETQ. The CDR3 consists of 14 residues. CDR3 nucleotide sequence: TGCGCCAGCAGCTCCGGGACACCAGCTTATGGCTACACCTTC. This codes for CASSSGTPAYGYTF.

The chain combines TRBV5-1 with TRBJ1-1; D might be TRBD1 (5 bases). The CDR3 consists of 13 residues. Germline V gene sequence: CDR1 SGHRS, CDR2 YFSETQ. V was shortened by 4 bases and J by 3 bases, with 10 bases between the two germline ends. The CDR3 protein is CASSTGHDTEAFF. CDR3 in DNA: TGCGCCAGCAGCACTGGACACGACACTGAAGCTTTCTTT.

This clone turned up a few times. The chain is built from TRBV19 and TRBJ2-2, with a weak D call TRBD1 (6 bases). V shed 1 base and J shed 6 bases, with 6 bases lying between them. The CDR3 loop spans 13 amino acids. The V gene's germline CDR1 is LNHDA and CDR2 SQIVND (reference sequence). The CDR3, as DNA: TGTGCCAGTAGTATAGCAGGGGCCGGGGAGCTGTTTTTT. This gives the protein CASSIAGAGELFF.

The J gene is TRBJ2-7, the V gene TRBV29-1; 9 bases align to TRBD1. Trimming cost V 6 bases and J 0 bases; bases outside gene matches: 6. The germline gives CDR1 SQVTM, CDR2 ANQGSEA. This CDR3 is built from 14 residues. The CDR3: CSVLGQGSSYEQYF. In DNA, the CDR3 is TGCAGCGTCCTGGGACAGGGTAGCTCCTACGAGCAGTACTTC.

V gene TRBV6-2 or TRBV6-3 combines with J gene TRBJ2-7, with 11 bases identical to TRBD1. CDR3 length equals 15 residues. Germline V gene lookup returns CDR1 MNHEY and CDR2 SVGEGT. The V gene end was trimmed by 2 bases and the J gene end by 3 bases; junction bases not matched to a gene: 3. CDR3 sequence reads: CASSYPGTGGYEQYF. As DNA, the CDR3 is TGTGCCAGCAGTTACCCCGGGACAGGGGGCTACGAGCAGTACTTC.

This rearrangement joins TRBV5-1 to TRBJ1-6; a weak D match, TRBD1 (5 bases). Germline CDR1 and CDR2: SGHRS and YFSETQ. The CDR3 is 16 amino acids. Deletions cut 0 bases from V and 0 bases from J, with 7 bases between. For the CDR3, the DNA is TGCGCCAGCAGCTTGGTGCAGGGCTCCTATAATTCACCCCTCCACTTT. This translates into CASSLVQGSYNSPLHF.

In this sample, this clone turned up a few times. The V and J genes are TRBV20-1 and TRBJ1-1; maybe TRBD1 (5 bases). The germline gives CDR1 DFQATT, CDR2 SNEGSKA (reference sequence). V lost 3 bases, J lost 11 bases, and 16 bases lay in between. The CDR3 has 12 residues. The CDR3 loop reads CSASSAGGTAFF. CDR3 DNA: TGCAGTGCTAGTTCGGCGGGAGGGACGGCTTTCTTT.

The V gene is TRBV5-5, the J gene TRBJ2-5; perhaps D is TRBD1 or TRBD2 (5 bases each). V was cut by 6 bases and J by 2 bases, with 17 bases left in between. The germline V gene has CDR1 SGHKS and CDR2 YYEKEE (reference sequence). The CDR3 is 15 residues long. CDR3 bases: TGTGCCAGCACCTATCTCTCGGGGCCGCAAGAGACCCAGTACTTC. Translating gives CASTYLSGPQETQYF.

The rearrangement links TRBV9 to TRBJ1-2; a possible D gene is TRBD1 (6 bases). The CDR3 has 14 residues. V was pared by 3 bases and J by 2 bases, with 11 bases between. Per the germline V gene, CDR1 is SGDLS and CDR2 is YYNGEE. DNA for the CDR3: TGTGCCAGCAGCGAAAACAGGGTGAACTATGGCTACACCTTC. It codes for CASSENRVNYGYTF.

V usage is TRBV7-2 and J usage is TRBJ2-3; tentatively, D is TRBD1 or TRBD2 (5 bases each). The CDR3 covers 14 residues. Germline CDR1 and CDR2: SGHTA and FQGNSA. With 3 bases removed from V and 2 bases from J, the gap between germline ends came to 9 bases. This CDR3 reads CASSLLGDTDTQYF. CDR3 coding DNA: TGTGCCAGCAGCTTGCTGGGGGACACAGATACGCAGTATTTT.

V is TRBV19 and J is TRBJ2-1; perhaps D is TRBD1 or TRBD2 (5 bases each). The CDR3 is made up of 15 amino acids. Between the trimmed V and J ends, which lost 8 bases and 8 bases, there was a span of 22 bases. CDR1 and CDR2 (germline): LNHDA, SQIVND (reference sequence). The CDR3 loop is CASPPSVTRDDEQFF. DNA for the CDR3: TGTGCCAGTCCCCCCAGCGTTACCAGGGACGATGAGCAGTTCTTC.